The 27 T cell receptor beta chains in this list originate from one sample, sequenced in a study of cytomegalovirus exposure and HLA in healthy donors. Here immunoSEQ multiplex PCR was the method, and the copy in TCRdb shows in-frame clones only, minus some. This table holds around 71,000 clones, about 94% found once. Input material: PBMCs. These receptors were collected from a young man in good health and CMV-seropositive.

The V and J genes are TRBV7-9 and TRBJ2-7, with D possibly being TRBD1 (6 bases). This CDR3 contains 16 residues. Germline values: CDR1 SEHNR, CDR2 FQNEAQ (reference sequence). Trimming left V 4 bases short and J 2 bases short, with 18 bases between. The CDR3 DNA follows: TGTGCCAGCAGCTCCCATACCAGGGGAGTCCCCTACGAGCAGTACTTC. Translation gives CASSSHTRGVPYEQYF.

The CDR3 here is CASSLAGVRDAFF. The CDR3 DNA follows: TGCGCCAGCAGCTTGGCCGGGGTCCGGGATGCTTTCTTT. The genes are TRBV5-1 and TRBJ1-1; D not certain. Germline CDR1 is SGHRS and CDR2 is YFSETQ. This CDR3 has 13 residues. V lost 0 bases and J lost 11, with 14 bases in between.

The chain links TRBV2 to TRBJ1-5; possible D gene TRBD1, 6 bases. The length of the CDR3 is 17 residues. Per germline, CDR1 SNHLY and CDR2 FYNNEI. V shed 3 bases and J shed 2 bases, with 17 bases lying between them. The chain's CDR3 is CASSDIWDTSGNQPQHF. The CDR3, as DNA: TGTGCCAGCAGTGACATATGGGACACAAGCGGCAATCAGCCCCAGCATTTT.

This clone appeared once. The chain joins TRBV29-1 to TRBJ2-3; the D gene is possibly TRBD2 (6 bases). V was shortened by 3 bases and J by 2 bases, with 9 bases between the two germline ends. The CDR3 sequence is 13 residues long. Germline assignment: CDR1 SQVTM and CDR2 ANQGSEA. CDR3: CSVEGGYTDTQYF. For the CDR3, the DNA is TGCAGCGTTGAGGGGGGTTACACAGATACGCAGTATTTT.

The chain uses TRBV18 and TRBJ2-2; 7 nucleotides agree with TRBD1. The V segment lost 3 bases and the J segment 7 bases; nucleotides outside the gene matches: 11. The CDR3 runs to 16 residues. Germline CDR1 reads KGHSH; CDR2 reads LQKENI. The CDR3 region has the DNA TGTGCCAGCTCACCCTCCCAGACAGGGCTGAACGGGGAGCTGTTTTTT. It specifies CASSPSQTGLNGELFF.

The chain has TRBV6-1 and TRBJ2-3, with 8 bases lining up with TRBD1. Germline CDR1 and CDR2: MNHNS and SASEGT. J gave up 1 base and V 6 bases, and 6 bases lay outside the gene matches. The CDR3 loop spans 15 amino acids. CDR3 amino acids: CASRDSGQGTDTQYF. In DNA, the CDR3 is TGTGCCAGCAGAGATTCGGGACAGGGCACAGATACGCAGTATTTT.

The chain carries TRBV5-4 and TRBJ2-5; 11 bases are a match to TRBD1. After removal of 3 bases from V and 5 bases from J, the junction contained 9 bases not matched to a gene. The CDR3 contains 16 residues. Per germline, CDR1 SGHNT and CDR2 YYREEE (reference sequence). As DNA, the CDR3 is TGTGCCAGCAGCTCACCTCTTGGACAGGGGGCTGAGACCCAGTACTTC. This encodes CASSSPLGQGAETQYF.

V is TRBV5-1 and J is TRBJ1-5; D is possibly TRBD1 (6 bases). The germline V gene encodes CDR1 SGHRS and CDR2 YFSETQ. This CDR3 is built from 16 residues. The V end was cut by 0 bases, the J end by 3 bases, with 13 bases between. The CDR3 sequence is CASSLDGRGFNQPQHF. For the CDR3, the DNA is TGCGCCAGCAGCTTGGACGGCAGGGGCTTCAATCAGCCCCAGCATTTT. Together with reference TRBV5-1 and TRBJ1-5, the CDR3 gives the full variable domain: KAGVTQTPRYLIKTRGQQVTLSCSPISGHRSVSWYQQTPGQGLQFLFEYFSETQRNKGNFPGRFSGRQFSNSRSEMNVSTLELGDSALYLCASSLDGRGFNQPQHFGDGTRLSIL.

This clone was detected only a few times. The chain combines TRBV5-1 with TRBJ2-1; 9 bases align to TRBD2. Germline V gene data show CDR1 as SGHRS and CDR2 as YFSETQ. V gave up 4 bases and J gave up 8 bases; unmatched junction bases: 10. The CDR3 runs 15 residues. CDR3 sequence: CASSIGLASRDEQFF. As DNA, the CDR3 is TGCGCCAGCAGCATAGGACTAGCGTCTCGGGATGAGCAGTTCTTC.

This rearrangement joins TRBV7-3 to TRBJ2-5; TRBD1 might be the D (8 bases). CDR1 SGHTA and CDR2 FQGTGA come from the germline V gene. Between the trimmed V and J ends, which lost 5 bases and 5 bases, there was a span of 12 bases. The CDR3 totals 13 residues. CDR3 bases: TGTGCCAGCAGCCCACAGGGGGGGGAGACCCAGTACTTC. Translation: CASSPQGGETQYF. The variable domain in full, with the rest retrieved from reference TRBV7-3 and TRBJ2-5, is GAGVSQTPSNKVTEKGKYVELRCDPISGHTALYWYRQSLGQGPEFLIYFQGTGAADDSGLPNDRFFAVRPEGSVSTLKIQRTERGDSAVYLCASSPQGGETQYFGPGTRLLVL.

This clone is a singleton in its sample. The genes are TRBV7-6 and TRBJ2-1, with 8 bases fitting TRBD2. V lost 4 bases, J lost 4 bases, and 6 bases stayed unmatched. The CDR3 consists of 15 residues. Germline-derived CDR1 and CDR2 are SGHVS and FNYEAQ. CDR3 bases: TGTGCCAGCAGCTCGTCTAGCGGGCGATACAATGAGCAGTTCTTC. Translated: CASSSSSGRYNEQFF.

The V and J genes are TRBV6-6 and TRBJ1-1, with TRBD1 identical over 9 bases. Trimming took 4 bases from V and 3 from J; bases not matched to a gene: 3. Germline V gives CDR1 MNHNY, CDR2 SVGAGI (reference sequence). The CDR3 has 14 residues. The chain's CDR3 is CASSLQGADTEAFF. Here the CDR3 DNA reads TGTGCCAGCAGTTTACAGGGGGCAGACACTGAAGCTTTCTTT.

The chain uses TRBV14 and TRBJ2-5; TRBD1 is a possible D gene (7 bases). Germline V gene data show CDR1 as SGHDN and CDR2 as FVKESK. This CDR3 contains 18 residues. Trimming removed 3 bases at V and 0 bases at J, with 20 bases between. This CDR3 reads CASSHTSGGRGYQETQYF. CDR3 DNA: TGTGCCAGCAGCCATACGTCAGGGGGACGGGGGTACCAAGAGACCCAGTACTTC.

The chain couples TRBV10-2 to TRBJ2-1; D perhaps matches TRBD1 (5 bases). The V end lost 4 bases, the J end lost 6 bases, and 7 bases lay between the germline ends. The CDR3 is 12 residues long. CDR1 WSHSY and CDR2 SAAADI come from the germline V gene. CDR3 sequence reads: CASSAQANEQFF. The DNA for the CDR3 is TGCGCCAGCAGTGCACAGGCCAATGAGCAGTTCTTC.

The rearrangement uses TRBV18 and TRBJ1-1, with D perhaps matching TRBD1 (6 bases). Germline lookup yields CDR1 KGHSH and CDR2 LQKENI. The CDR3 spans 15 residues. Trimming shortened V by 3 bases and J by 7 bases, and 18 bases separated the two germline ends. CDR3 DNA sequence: TGTGCCAGCTCACCGGTCGGGATTTCACAGGGTGAAGCTTTCTTT. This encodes CASSPVGISQGEAFF.

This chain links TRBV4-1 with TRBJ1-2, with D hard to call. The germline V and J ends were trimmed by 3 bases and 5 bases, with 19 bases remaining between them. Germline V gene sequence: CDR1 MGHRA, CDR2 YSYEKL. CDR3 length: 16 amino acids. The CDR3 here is CASSQAGGHGSYGYTF. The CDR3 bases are TGCGCCAGCAGCCAGGCCGGAGGCCACGGAAGTTATGGCTACACCTTC.

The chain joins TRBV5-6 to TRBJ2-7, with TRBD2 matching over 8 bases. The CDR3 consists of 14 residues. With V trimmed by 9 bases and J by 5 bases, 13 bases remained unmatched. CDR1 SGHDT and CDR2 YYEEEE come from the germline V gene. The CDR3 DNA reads TGTGCCACCAACCTTGGCGGGAGGCGCCACGAGCAGTACTTC. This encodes CATNLGGRRHEQYF.

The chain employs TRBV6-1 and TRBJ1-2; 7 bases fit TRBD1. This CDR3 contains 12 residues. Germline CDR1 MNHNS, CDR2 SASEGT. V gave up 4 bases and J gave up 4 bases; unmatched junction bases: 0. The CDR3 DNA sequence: TGTGCCAGCAGTGGGGACAGCTATGGCTACACCTTC. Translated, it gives CASSGDSYGYTF.

The CDR3 DNA sequence: TGTGCCAGCAACCGGGGCTACGAGCAGTACTTC. It codes for CASNRGYEQYF. The chain couples TRBV2 to TRBJ2-7; a possible D gene is TRBD2 (5 bases). V was clipped by 7 bases and J by 3 bases, with 7 bases between them. Germline V gives CDR1 SNHLY, CDR2 FYNNEI. CDR3 length equals 11 residues. The full variable domain, with the rest looked up from reference TRBV2 and TRBJ2-7, is EPEVTQTPSHQVTQMGQEVILRCVPISNHLYFYWYRQILGQKVEFLVSFYNNEISEKSEIFDDQFSVERPDGSNFTLKIRSTKLEDSAMYFCASNRGYEQYFGPGTRLTVT.

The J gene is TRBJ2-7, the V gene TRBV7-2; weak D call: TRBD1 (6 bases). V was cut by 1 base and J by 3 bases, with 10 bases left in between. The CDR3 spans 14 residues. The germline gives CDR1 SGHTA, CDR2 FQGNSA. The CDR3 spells CASSLGGQGYEQYF. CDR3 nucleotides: TGTGCCAGCAGCTTAGGGGGGCAGGGCTACGAGCAGTACTTC.

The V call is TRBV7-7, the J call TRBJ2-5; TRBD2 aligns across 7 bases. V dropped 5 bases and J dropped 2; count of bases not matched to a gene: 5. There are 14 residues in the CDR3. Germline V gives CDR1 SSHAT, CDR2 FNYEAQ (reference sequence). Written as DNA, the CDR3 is TGTGCCAGCAGCCGCATACTAGCGCAAGAGACCCAGTACTTC. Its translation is CASSRILAQETQYF. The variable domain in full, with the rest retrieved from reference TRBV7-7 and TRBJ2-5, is GAGVSQSPRYKVTKRGQDVTLRCDPISSHATLYWYQQALGQGPEFLTYFNYEAQPDKSGLPSDRFSAERPEGSISTLTIQRTEQRDSAMYRCASSRILAQETQYFGPGTRLLVL.

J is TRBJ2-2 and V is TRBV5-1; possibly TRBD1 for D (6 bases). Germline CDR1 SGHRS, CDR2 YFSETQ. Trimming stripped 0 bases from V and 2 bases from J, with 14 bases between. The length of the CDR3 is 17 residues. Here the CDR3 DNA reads TGCGCCAGCAGCTTGGTCATGGCAGGGACAAACACCGGGGAGCTGTTTTTT. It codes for CASSLVMAGTNTGELFF. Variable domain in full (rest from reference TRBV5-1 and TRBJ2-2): KAGVTQTPRYLIKTRGQQVTLSCSPISGHRSVSWYQQTPGQGLQFLFEYFSETQRNKGNFPGRFSGRQFSNSRSEMNVSTLELGDSALYLCASSLVMAGTNTGELFFGEGSRLTVL.

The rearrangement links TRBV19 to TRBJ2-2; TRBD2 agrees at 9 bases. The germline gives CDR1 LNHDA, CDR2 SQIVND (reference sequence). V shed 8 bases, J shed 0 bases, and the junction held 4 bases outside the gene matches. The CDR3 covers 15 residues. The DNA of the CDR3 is TGTGCCAGTCGAAGCGGGGGGCCGAACACCGGGGAGCTGTTTTTT. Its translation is CASRSGGPNTGELFF.

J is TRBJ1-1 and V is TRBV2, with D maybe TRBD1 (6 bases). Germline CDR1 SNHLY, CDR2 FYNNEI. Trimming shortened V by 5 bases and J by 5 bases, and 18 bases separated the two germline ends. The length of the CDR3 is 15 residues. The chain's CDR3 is CASSTEGGGGTEAFF. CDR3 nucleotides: TGTGCCAGCAGTACCGAGGGAGGGGGAGGTACTGAAGCTTTCTTT.

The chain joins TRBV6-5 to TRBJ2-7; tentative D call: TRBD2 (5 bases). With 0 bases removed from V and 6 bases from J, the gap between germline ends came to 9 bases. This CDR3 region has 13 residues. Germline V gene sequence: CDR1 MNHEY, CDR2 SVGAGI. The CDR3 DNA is TGTGCCAGCAGTTACTCGGCGGGTACCGAGCAGTACTTC. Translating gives CASSYSAGTEQYF.

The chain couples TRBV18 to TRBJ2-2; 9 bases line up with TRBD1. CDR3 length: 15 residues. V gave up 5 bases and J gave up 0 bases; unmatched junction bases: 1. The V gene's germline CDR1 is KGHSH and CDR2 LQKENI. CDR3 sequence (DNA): TGTGCCAGCTCAAGGGACAGGGCGAACACCGGGGAGCTGTTTTTT. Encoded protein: CASSRDRANTGELFF.

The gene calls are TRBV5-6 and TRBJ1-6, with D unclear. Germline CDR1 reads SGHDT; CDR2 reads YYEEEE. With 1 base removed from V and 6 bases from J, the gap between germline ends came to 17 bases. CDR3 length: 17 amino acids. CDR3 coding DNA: TGTGCCAGCAGCTTGTTATCGGGAGCGACCGGTAATTCACCCCTCCACTTT. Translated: CASSLLSGATGNSPLHF.